Below are 30 T cell receptor beta chains sequenced from a single sample in a study of shared clonotypes between healthy human individuals. Sequenced by immunoSEQ multiplex PCR; TCRdb stores in-frame clones only, minus some. Of more than 2,000,000 clones listed, about 92% are singletons. Sequences were obtained from naive CD4+ T cells sorted from blood. Subset given: CD45RA+ positively selected. The receptors here all came from a man younger than 30 in good health.

The chain links TRBV7-2 to TRBJ2-5; D possibly corresponds to TRBD2 (6 bases). Per the germline V gene, CDR1 is SGHTA and CDR2 is FQGNSA. Trimming shortened V by 5 bases and J by 1 base, and 17 bases separated the two germline ends. The CDR3 runs 16 residues. CDR3: CASSPPGTPAQETQYF. The CDR3 DNA reads as TGTGCCAGCAGCCCCCCCGGGACTCCTGCCCAAGAGACCCAGTACTTC.

This chain links TRBV9 with TRBJ1-4; no clear D gene. The CDR3 runs 15 residues. Trimming took off 0 bases at V and 8 bases at J, with 14 bases between the two ends. Germline CDR1 reads SGDLS; CDR2 reads YYNGEE. Here the CDR3 DNA reads TGTGCCAGCAGCGTAGGGGGAGGACCCAGAGAAAAACTGTTTTTT. The encoded protein is CASSVGGGPREKLFF.

The chain carries TRBV5-8 and TRBJ2-1, with D possibly TRBD2 on 6 matching bases. Per the germline V gene, CDR1 is SGHTS and CDR2 is YDEGEE. This CDR3 comprises 16 residues. V gave up 3 bases and J gave up 8 bases, with 21 bases separating them. In nucleotides, the CDR3 is TGTGCCAGCAGCTCGCCCAGACTAGGCGTTAGGGATGAGCAGTTCTTC. As protein: CASSSPRLGVRDEQFF.

This rearrangement joins TRBV21-1 to TRBJ2-3; TRBD2 is the table's D call, not checked against the DNA. TRBV21-1 is reported as a pseudogene. The CDR3 is 19 amino acids. The DNA of the CDR3 is TGTGCCAGCAGCAAAGGGTTTCTGGCTAGCGGGAGTAGCACAGATACGCAGTATTTT. As protein: CASSKGFLASGSSTDTQYF.

The J gene is TRBJ1-4, the V gene TRBV7-9; D gene ambiguous. Trimming left V 5 bases short and J 0 bases short, with 10 bases between. The CDR3 spans 15 residues. Germline-derived CDR1 and CDR2 are SEHNR and FQNEAQ (reference sequence). The DNA for the CDR3 is TGTGCCAGCAGCCGCGTGGAGCCAACTAATGAAAAACTGTTTTTT. Its translation: CASSRVEPTNEKLFF.

The chain has TRBV2 and TRBJ2-5; no reliable D call. Between the trimmed V and J ends, which lost 1 base and 1 base, there was a span of 10 bases. The germline V gene has CDR1 SNHLY and CDR2 FYNNEI. This CDR3 contains 15 residues. CDR3 region: CASSEEGIFQETQYF. The CDR3 nucleotides read TGTGCCAGCAGTGAAGAAGGGATCTTCCAAGAGACCCAGTACTTC.

The J gene is TRBJ1-1, the V gene TRBV7-9; no clear D gene. V was cut by 2 bases and J by 1 base, with 11 bases left in between. This CDR3 is 15 amino acids long. Per germline, CDR1 SEHNR and CDR2 FQNEAQ (reference sequence). CDR3 sequence (DNA): TGTGCCAGCAGCTTAATCCCGGGAACGAACACTGAAGCTTTCTTT. Its translation: CASSLIPGTNTEAFF.

The V gene is TRBV5-6, the J gene TRBJ2-7; D not certain. Trimming stripped 0 bases from V and 2 bases from J, with 12 bases between. Germline loops: CDR1 SGHDT, CDR2 YYEEEE. The CDR3 has 15 residues. For the CDR3, the DNA is TGTGCCAGCAGCTTGGATGGCAGACCACCCTACGAGCAGTACTTC. Translated, it gives CASSLDGRPPYEQYF. Combining the CDR3 with reference TRBV5-6 and TRBJ2-7 gives the whole variable domain DAGVTQSPTHLIKTRGQQVTLRCSPKSGHDTVSWYQQALGQGPQFIFQYYEEEERQRGNFPDRFSGHQFPNYSSELNVNALLLGDSALYLCASSLDGRPPYEQYFGPGTRLTVT.

J is TRBJ1-5 and V is TRBV6-1, with D perhaps TRBD1 (6 bases). This CDR3 comprises 14 residues. With 8 bases removed from V and 7 bases from J, the gap between germline ends came to 18 bases. The V gene's germline CDR1 is MNHNS and CDR2 SASEGT. Here the CDR3 DNA reads TGTGCCAGCCGAGGTGGGCAGGGGCCCCAGCCCCAGCATTTT. Translated: CASRGGQGPQPQHF.

The chain links TRBV6-6 to TRBJ2-7; 7 bases map to TRBD1. The CDR3 runs 14 residues. The junction had 9 bases not matched to a gene; V was cut back by 3 bases and J by 7 bases. Germline CDR1 and CDR2: MNHNY and SVGAGI (reference sequence). This CDR3 reads CASSYPTGVEEQYF. CDR3 sequence (DNA): TGTGCCAGCAGTTATCCTACAGGGGTCGAGGAGCAGTACTTC.

With respect to this clone: Sequence at one end of the junction differs from germline and may be a read error. This chain connects TRBV5-1 to TRBJ1-5; possibly TRBD1 for D (5 bases). CDR1 SGHRS and CDR2 YFSETQ come from the germline V gene. The CDR3 consists of 15 residues. In nucleotides, the CDR3 is TGCGCCAGCAGTTTGGACAATCCCGATAATCAGCCCCAGCATTTT. Protein sequence: CASSLDNPDNQPQHF.

The chain recombines TRBV6-4 with TRBJ2-7; TRBD1 aligns across 8 bases. Germline V gene lookup returns CDR1 MRHNA and CDR2 SNTAGT. The length of the CDR3 is 14 residues. With 5 bases clipped from V and 5 bases from J, the junction kept 8 bases outside the gene matches. Here the CDR3 reads CASSNRTGWHEQYF. The CDR3 DNA reads TGTGCCAGCAGTAACAGGACAGGGTGGCACGAGCAGTACTTC.

This clone was seen only a few times. The chain is built from TRBV30 and TRBJ1-4, with 7 bases identical to TRBD1. V was pared by 5 bases and J by 8 bases, with 8 bases of the junction left unmatched. This CDR3 is built from 13 residues. Germline V gene data show CDR1 as GTSNPN and CDR2 as SVGIG (reference sequence). CDR3 nucleotides: TGTGCCTGGGCGACAGGGAAGGACGAAAAACTGTTTTTT. Translating it yields CAWATGKDEKLFF.

The chain carries TRBV6-6 and TRBJ2-7; D is perhaps TRBD1 or TRBD2 (6 bases each). Germline V CDR1 and CDR2: MNHNY, SVGAGI (reference sequence). V was shortened by 6 bases and J by 5 bases, with 17 bases between the two germline ends. The CDR3 totals 14 residues. This CDR3 is CASRVGGPGDEQYF. CDR3 coding DNA: TGTGCCAGCAGAGTAGGGGGACCGGGAGACGAGCAGTACTTC.

The chain recombines TRBV18 with TRBJ2-7; D is perhaps TRBD1 (5 bases). There are 15 residues in the CDR3. CDR1 KGHSH and CDR2 LQKENI come from the germline V gene. Deletions cut 4 bases from V and 9 bases from J, with 22 bases between. In DNA form, the CDR3 reads TGTGCCAGCTCACGGTCCCGCGACAGCTACGAAGGGCAGTACTTC. Its protein is CASSRSRDSYEGQYF.

For this clone: Additional DNA sequences in this sample encode the identical CDR3. The chain employs TRBV5-1 and TRBJ2-5; 12 nucleotides agree with TRBD2. Per the germline V gene, CDR1 is SGHRS and CDR2 is YFSETQ. The CDR3 totals 15 residues. After removal of 5 bases from V and 3 bases from J, the junction contained 5 bases not matched to a gene. CDR3 nucleotides: TGCGCCAGCAGTCTAGCGGGGGGGCGAGAAGAGACCCAGTACTTC. Encoded protein: CASSLAGGREETQYF.

This chain connects TRBV2 to TRBJ1-6; 7 bases align to TRBD1. V trimming: 6 bases; J trimming: 9 bases; junction bases outside the gene matches: 5. CDR1 is SNHLY, CDR2 FYNNEI, per germline. The CDR3 has 13 residues. The CDR3 DNA is TGTGCCAGCAGACAGGGGCAGGGTTCACCCCTCCACTTT. This gives the protein CASRQGQGSPLHF.

This clone was counted a single time. The chain uses TRBV5-1 and TRBJ2-1, with 14 bases matching TRBD2. Germline CDR1 SGHRS, CDR2 YFSETQ. V was pared by 4 bases and J by 7 bases, with 4 bases of the junction left unmatched. The CDR3 is made up of 15 amino acids. CDR3 residues: CASSMTSGRANEQFF. CDR3 in DNA: TGCGCCAGCAGCATGACTAGCGGGAGGGCAAATGAGCAGTTCTTC. Supplemented by reference TRBV5-1 and TRBJ2-1, the full variable domain reads KAGVTQTPRYLIKTRGQQVTLSCSPISGHRSVSWYQQTPGQGLQFLFEYFSETQRNKGNFPGRFSGRQFSNSRSEMNVSTLELGDSALYLCASSMTSGRANEQFFGPGTRLTVL.

The chain employs TRBV7-2 and TRBJ1-1; TRBD1 agrees at 9 bases. The CDR3 has 19 residues. V was clipped by 6 bases and J by 3 bases; unmatched bases: 20. The germline gives CDR1 SGHTA, CDR2 FQGNSA. CDR3 in amino acids: CASSPDQLLRTGGDTEAFF. The CDR3 DNA is TGTGCCAGCAGTCCAGACCAACTATTACGCACAGGGGGCGACACTGAAGCTTTCTTT.

The chain links TRBV30 to TRBJ1-5; possible D gene TRBD1, 5 bases. Germline V gene lookup returns CDR1 GTSNPN and CDR2 SVGIG (reference sequence). V lost 6 bases and J lost 9, with 15 bases in between. The CDR3 spans 12 residues. The CDR3 DNA is TGTGCCTGTGCCGGGGCCGCCGGGCCCCAGCATTTT. This gives the protein CACAGAAGPQHF.

This chain links TRBV4-1 with TRBJ2-1; D not certain. The CDR3 contains 16 residues. In germline, CDR1 is MGHRA, CDR2 YSYEKL. The V end was cut by 1 base, the J end by 14 bases, with 24 bases between. CDR3 in DNA: TGCGCCAGCAGCCAAGGGGCCCCGATTAGAACCCTTGGCGAGTTCTTC. It specifies CASSQGAPIRTLGEFF.

The chain carries TRBV10-1 and TRBJ2-3, with 10 positions matching TRBD1. This CDR3 spans 16 amino acids. Unmatched junction bases numbered 4, after V lost 3 bases and J lost 1 base. The germline gives CDR1 WNHNN, CDR2 SYGVQD (reference sequence). In DNA form, the CDR3 reads TGCGCCAGCAGTGACTACGGACAGGGGGGCACAGATACGCAGTATTTT. This encodes CASSDYGQGGTDTQYF.

On this clone: Other DNA sequences in this specimen translate into the identical CDR3. The rearrangement links TRBV30 to TRBJ1-3, with D possibly being TRBD1 (5 bases). The V and J ends lost 5 bases and 0 bases respectively, with 8 bases between them. Germline CDR1 is GTSNPN and CDR2 is SVGIG (reference sequence). CDR3 length equals 13 residues. CDR3 residues: CAWSGDSGNTIYF. The CDR3 DNA is TGTGCCTGGTCGGGGGACTCTGGAAACACCATATATTTT.

CDR3 loop: CASSPSGGRGTQYF. CDR3 bases: TGTGCCAGCAGCCCGTCTGGGGGGCGCGGGACCCAGTACTTC. The chain employs TRBV28 and TRBJ2-5; possibly TRBD1 or TRBD2 for D (6 bases each). Germline V CDR1 and CDR2: MDHEN, SYDVKM. The CDR3 spans 14 residues. Trimming took 6 bases from V and 7 from J, leaving 18 bases between them.

The gene calls are TRBV5-6 and TRBJ2-3; a weak D match, TRBD1 (6 bases). Germline CDR1 SGHDT, CDR2 YYEEEE. The V end was cut by 6 bases, the J end by 2 bases, with 19 bases between. The CDR3 totals 16 residues. The CDR3 spells CASMEQGKDHTDTQYF. CDR3 sequence (DNA): TGTGCCAGCATGGAACAGGGCAAGGATCACACAGATACGCAGTATTTT.

This chain links TRBV19 with TRBJ2-1; 8 bases are shared with TRBD1. Germline V gene sequence: CDR1 LNHDA, CDR2 SQIVND (reference sequence). This CDR3 region has 14 residues. V dropped 5 bases and J dropped 2; count of bases not matched to a gene: 2. Here the CDR3 reads CASSDRGAYNEQFF. The CDR3 bases are TGTGCCAGTAGTGACAGGGGAGCCTACAATGAGCAGTTCTTC.

This chain links TRBV6-6 with TRBJ2-1; D could derive from TRBD1 or TRBD2 (5 bases each). In germline, CDR1 is MNHNY, CDR2 SVGAGI (reference sequence). This CDR3 has 15 amino acids. With 3 bases removed from V and 7 bases from J, the gap between germline ends came to 16 bases. In nucleotides, the CDR3 is TGTGCCAGCAGTTATTCACGGGAAAAGGGGAATGAGCAGTTCTTC. It encodes CASSYSREKGNEQFF.

V usage is TRBV29-1 and J usage is TRBJ1-2; D might be TRBD1 (5 bases). The CDR3 spans 12 residues. Trimming took 4 bases from V and 6 from J, leaving 12 bases between them. Germline assignment: CDR1 SQVTM and CDR2 ANQGSEA. The CDR3 bases are TGCAGCGTTGCTGGGGGAGGGAATGGCTACACCTTC. Encoded protein: CSVAGGGNGYTF. The full variable domain, rest sourced from reference TRBV29-1 and TRBJ1-2, is SAVISQKPSRDICQRGTSLTIQCQVDSQVTMMFWYRQQPGQSLTLIATANQGSEATYESGFVIDKFPISRPNLTFSTLTVSNMSPEDSSIYLCSVAGGGNGYTFGSGTRLTVV.

The CDR3 sequence is CASSFSIQNEQYF. DNA of the CDR3: TGTGCCAGCAGTTTTTCCATACAAAACGAGCAGTACTTC. The rearrangement joins TRBV2 to TRBJ2-7; D gene ambiguous. The CDR3 length is 13 residues. V was cut by 5 bases and J by 5 bases, with 13 bases left in between. Germline CDR1 SNHLY, CDR2 FYNNEI.

V usage is TRBV5-5 and J usage is TRBJ1-6; D is unresolved. CDR3 length: 14 residues. In germline, CDR1 is SGHKS, CDR2 YYEKEE (reference sequence). Trimming removed 3 bases at V and 6 bases at J, with 10 bases between. Written as DNA, the CDR3 is TGTGCCAGCAGCTCGCGGTTGGCTAATTCACCCCTCCACTTT. Amino acids: CASSSRLANSPLHF. Based on the CDR3 plus reference TRBV5-5 and TRBJ1-6, the full variable domain is DAGVTQSPTHLIKTRGQQVTLRCSPISGHKSVSWYQQVLGQGPQFIFQYYEKEERGRGNFPDRFSARQFPNYSSELNVNALLLGDSALYLCASSSRLANSPLHFGNGTRLTVT.